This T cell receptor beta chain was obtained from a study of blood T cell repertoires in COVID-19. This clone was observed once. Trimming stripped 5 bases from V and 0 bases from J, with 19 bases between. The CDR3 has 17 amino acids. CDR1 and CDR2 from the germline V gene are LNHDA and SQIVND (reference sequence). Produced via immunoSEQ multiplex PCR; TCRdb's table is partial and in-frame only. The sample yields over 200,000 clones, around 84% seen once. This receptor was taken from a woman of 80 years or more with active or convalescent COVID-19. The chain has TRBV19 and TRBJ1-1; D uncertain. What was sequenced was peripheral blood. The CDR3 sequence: CASSLRWVRGMNTEAFF. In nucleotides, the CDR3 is TGTGCCAGTAGTCTTCGATGGGTCAGAGGCATGAACACTGAAGCTTTCTTT.